This is a list of T cell receptor beta chains from one sample in a study of tumor-infiltrating lymphocytes in primary liver carcinoma. MiXCR, applied by TCRdb to the multiplex PCR reads, yields one record per CDR3 protein. This table has approximately 330,000 distinct CDR3 sequences, approximately 64% appearing once. The sequencing sample was made of peripheral blood. The receptors originated from a man aged 35 to 55 with primary liver carcinoma and hepatitis B virus infection. The CDR3 runs from the conserved cysteine through the conserved F or W. Fields, in order: J gene, clone size, D gene, V gene, CDR3 protein, CDR3 DNA. D genes are given only for firm matches. A row's size may be missing; if present it is once, few, many or a size class.

TRBJ2-2 | . | TRBD2 | TRBV27 | CASSSGGDTGELFF | TGTGCCAGCAGTTCGGGGGGGGACACCGGGGAGCTGTTTTTT
TRBJ1-1 | few | . | TRBV5-4 | CASSPDSLNTEAFF | TGTGCCAGCAGCCCCGACAGCCTGAACACTGAAGCTTTCTTT
TRBJ1-1 | once | . | TRBV6-1 | CASSGFVGNTEAFF | TGTGCCAGCAGTGGGTTCGTTGGGAACACTGAAGCTTTCTTT
TRBJ1-3 | . | TRBD1 | TRBV5-1 | CASSWIPGQGENSGNTIYF | TGCGCCAGCAGCTGGATACCGGGACAGGGGGAAAACTCTGGAAACACCATATATTTT
TRBJ2-2 | . | . | TRBV11-2 | CASSIGTVELFF | TGTGCCAGTAGCATCGGGACCGTGGAGCTGTTTTTT
TRBJ2-1 | few | TRBD2 | TRBV24-1 | CATSDPRTSGVTNEQFF | TGTGCCACCAGTGATCCCCGGACTAGCGGGGTCACCAATGAGCAGTTCTTC
TRBJ1-2 | . | TRBD1 | TRBV11-2 | CTSSSEQGSGTF | TGTACCAGCAGCTCGGAACAGGGGTCGGGCACCTTC
TRBJ2-5 | . | . | TRBV7-9 | CASSLDRLVETQYF | TGTGCCAGCAGCTTAGATCGGCTTGTAGAGACCCAGTACTTC
TRBJ2-3 | . | TRBD2 | TRBV11-2 | CASSLVRSGADTQYF | TGTGCCAGCAGCTTAGTCAGGAGCGGGGCAGATACGCAGTATTTT
TRBJ2-5 | many | TRBD1 | TRBV10-3 | CAINPGTGQETQYF | TGTGCCATCAACCCCGGGACAGGCCAAGAGACCCAGTACTTC
TRBJ2-1 | . | . | TRBV11-2 | CDSSTGRGGYNEQFF | TGTGACAGCAGCACCGGGAGAGGAGGATACAATGAGCAGTTCTTC
TRBJ2-7 | few | . | TRBV5-6 | CASSLPTGPEQYF | TGTGCCAGCAGCTTACCAACAGGGCCGGAGCAGTACTTC
TRBJ2-1 | few | . | TRBV4-1 | CASSQTLTETYNEQFF | TGCGCCAGCAGCCAGACCCTTACGGAAACTTACAATGAGCAGTTCTTC
TRBJ2-3 | . | . | TRBV11-2 | CASAEIHTDTQYF | TGTGCCAGCGCAGAGATCCATACAGATACACAGTATTTT
TRBJ2-3 | . | TRBD2 | TRBV12-3/TRBV12-4 | CASSSMGPGLEGDGTDTQYF | TGTGCCAGCAGCTCCATGGGACCGGGACTAGAGGGAGACGGCACAGATACGCAGTATTTT
TRBJ2-1 | many | TRBD2 | TRBV11-2 | CASSLEGTSGRDEQFF | TGTGCCAGCAGCTTAGAGGGGACTAGCGGGAGGGATGAGCAGTTCTTC
TRBJ1-3 | . | . | TRBV9 | CASSVAYRAGNTIYF | TGTGCCAGCAGCGTAGCATACAGGGCTGGAAACACCATATATTTT
TRBJ1-4 | . | . | TRBV28 | CATSFRGLGEKLFF | TGTGCCACCAGTTTCCGAGGGTTGGGGGAAAAACTGTTTTTT
TRBJ2-2 | . | . | TRBV11-2 | CATSLGSVELFF | TGTGCCACCAGCTTAGGATCCGTGGAACTGTTTTTT
TRBJ1-2 | few | . | TRBV7-9 | CASSLETNYGYTF | TGTGCCAGCAGCTTAGAAACTAACTATGGCTACACCTTC
TRBJ2-7 | . | . | TRBV5-1 | CASSLVSGQFYEQYF | TGCGCCAGCAGCTTAGTATCCGGACAGTTCTACGAGCAGTACTTC
TRBJ2-7 | . | . | TRBV28 | CASSVPGYEQYF | TGTGCCAGCAGTGTCCCCGGGTACGAGCAGTACTTC
TRBJ2-5 | . | . | TRBV24-1 | CATSDFEETQYF | TGTGCCACCAGTGATTTTGAAGAGACCCAGTACTTC
TRBJ1-2 | many | . | TRBV12-3/TRBV12-4 | CASSFGRVYGYTF | TGTGCCAGCAGTTTCGGCAGGGTCTATGGCTACACCTTC
TRBJ2-2 | many | . | TRBV28 | CASSLTYELFF | TGTGCCAGCAGTTTAACATATGAGCTGTTTTTT
TRBJ1-1 | . | . | TRBV6-2/TRBV6-3 | CASSYRRTVSVLF | TGTGCCAGCAGTTACCGCAGGACAGTTTCAGTTCTCTTT
TRBJ2-4 | . | . | TRBV6-6 | CASCYLKPGQDKNIQYF | TGTGCCAGCTGCTACTTGAAACCGGGACAAGACAAAAACATTCAGTACTTC
TRBJ2-7 | once | . | TRBV5-4 | CASSFTRGVDEQYF | TGTGCCAGCAGCTTTACCAGGGGAGTGGACGAGCAGTACTTC
TRBJ1-1 | many | . | TRBV29-1 | CSVLGADGAFF | TGCAGCGTTTTAGGGGCTGATGGAGCTTTCTTT
TRBJ1-6 | . | . | TRBV6-5 | CTSSPLRQGNLFNSPLHF | TGTACCAGCAGTCCCCTAAGGCAGGGGAATTTGTTTAATTCACCTCTCCACTTT
TRBJ2-3 | . | . | TRBV5-1 | CACSMGHSFTDTQYF | TGCGCCTGCAGCATGGGGCATTCGTTCACAGATACGCAGTATTTT
TRBJ1-5 | . | . | TRBV11-2 | CASSLALYSRETNQPQHF | TGTGCCAGCAGCTTAGCCCTTTACTCCAGGGAAACTAATCAGCCCCAGCATTTT
TRBJ2-7 | . | . | TRBV5-6 | CASCFSEGGWYEQYF | TGTGCCAGCTGCTTTTCCGAAGGGGGTTGGTACGAGCAGTACTTC
TRBJ1-3 | few | . | TRBV4-1 | CASSTRPGKTIYF | TGCGCCAGCAGCACCAGACCAGGCAAGACCATATATTTT
TRBJ1-1 | many | . | TRBV6-1 | CASSEAWGTNTEAFF | TGTGCCAGCAGTGAAGCCTGGGGGACGAACACTGAAGCTTTCTTT
TRBJ2-3 | once | TRBD1 | TRBV5-4 | CAQGGQGADTHYF | TGTGCCCAGGGGGGACAGGGCGCAGATACGCACTATTTT
TRBJ2-1 | . | TRBD2 | TRBV4-3 | CASSPAALALNNEQFF | TGCGCCAGCAGCCCTGCGGCACTAGCGCTGAACAATGAGCAATTCTTC
TRBJ1-6 | . | . | TRBV18 | CASSPENSPLHF | TGTGCCAGCTCACCGGAGAATTCACCCCTCCACTTT
TRBJ1-2 | . | . | TRBV7-9 | CASRPTRALDGYTF | TGTGCCAGCAGACCGACACGGGCGTTAGATGGCTACACCTTC
TRBJ2-1 | . | TRBD2 | TRBV12-3/TRBV12-4 | CARSFWTSGGEQFF | TGTGCCAGGAGTTTTTGGACTAGCGGCGGTGAGCAGTTCTTC